These 14 T cell receptor beta chains share one sample of origin, sequenced in a study of T cell changes during pregnancy in multiple sclerosis. The repertoire was sequenced with immunoSEQ multiplex PCR; TCRdb's copy has only in-frame clones and lacks some. The sample shows approximately 110,000 clones, roughly 90% of them seen only once. Sequenced material: peripheral blood, taken after pregnancy. These TCRs come from a female donor with multiple sclerosis, enrolled in a pregnancy study.

The chain employs TRBV27 and TRBJ2-7; D gene uncertain. The V gene's germline CDR1 is MNHEY and CDR2 SMNVEV (reference sequence). V lost 6 bases and J lost 1, with 19 bases in between. The CDR3 has 16 amino acids. The CDR3: CASSSLKVGLSYEQYF. The DNA for the CDR3 is TGTGCCAGCAGCTCCCTAAAGGTTGGGCTTTCCTACGAGCAGTACTTC.

The genes are TRBV13 and TRBJ2-3; D is perhaps TRBD2 (7 bases). The CDR3 loop spans 16 amino acids. Trimming stripped 2 bases from V and 2 bases from J, with 14 bases between. Germline V CDR1 and CDR2: PRHDT, FYEKMQ (reference sequence). CDR3 DNA: TGTGCCAGCAGCTTAAACCGCGGGGGCTCCACAGATACGCAGTATTTT. Amino acids: CASSLNRGGSTDTQYF.

The J gene is TRBJ2-5, the V gene TRBV5-1, with D tentatively TRBD2 (5 bases). Germline CDR1 and CDR2: SGHRS and YFSETQ. V dropped 4 bases and J dropped 2 bases, with 15 bases sitting between them. The CDR3 is 15 residues long. The CDR3 DNA reads TGCGCCAGCAGCAAAGTGACTAACGGACAAGAGACCCAGTACTTC. Protein sequence: CASSKVTNGQETQYF.

The rearrangement links TRBV19 to TRBJ1-5; D is perhaps TRBD1 (6 bases). The CDR3 contains 15 residues. The germline CDR1 and CDR2 sequences are LNHDA and SQIVND (reference sequence). V lost 6 bases and J lost 3, with 15 bases in between. The CDR3, as DNA: TGTGCCAGTAGGCCCCCAGGGGCGGTCAATCAGCCCCAGCATTTT. Protein product: CASRPPGAVNQPQHF.

The V and J genes are TRBV9 and TRBJ1-2; 7 bases agree with TRBD1. The CDR3 extends over 14 amino acids. The V gene's germline CDR1 is SGDLS and CDR2 YYNGEE. J lost 3 bases, V lost 6 bases, and 8 bases had no gene match. The CDR3 sequence is CASTRGTVDYGYTF. CDR3 bases: TGTGCCAGCACCCGCGGGACAGTGGACTATGGCTACACCTTC.

V usage is TRBV11-2 and J usage is TRBJ1-6; 9 bases agree with TRBD1. CDR1 and CDR2 (germline): SGHAT, FQNNGV. There are 16 residues in the CDR3. V shed 6 bases and J 5 bases; nucleotides not matched to a gene: 8. The CDR3 DNA sequence: TGTGCCAGCAGACCAACAGGGGGCGCGCATAATTCACCCCTCCACTTT. It specifies CASRPTGGAHNSPLHF. The variable domain in full, with the rest retrieved from reference TRBV11-2 and TRBJ1-6, is EAGVAQSPRYKIIEKRQSVAFWCNPISGHATLYWYQQILGQGPKLLIQFQNNGVVDDSQLPKDRFSAERLKGVDSTLKIQPAKLEDSAVYLCASRPTGGAHNSPLHFGNGTRLTVT.

This chain links TRBV7-9 with TRBJ2-1; D not resolved. CDR1 SEHNR and CDR2 FQNEAQ come from the germline V gene (reference sequence). V lost 1 base and J 3 bases, leaving 10 bases between the germline ends. The CDR3 runs 15 residues. The CDR3 loop is CASSLGFFSYNEQFF. In DNA form, the CDR3 reads TGTGCCAGCAGCTTAGGTTTTTTCAGCTACAATGAGCAGTTCTTC.

CDR3 amino acids: CASSILAGDYNEQFF. CDR3 bases: TGTGCCAGCAGCATACTAGCGGGGGACTACAATGAGCAGTTCTTC. The rearrangement joins TRBV9 to TRBJ2-1; 11 bases map to TRBD2. With V trimmed by 4 bases and J by 3 bases, 3 bases remained unmatched. CDR3 length equals 15 residues. Germline V gene sequence: CDR1 SGDLS, CDR2 YYNGEE.

The V gene is TRBV5-6, the J gene TRBJ1-3, with TRBD1 matching over 11 bases. The CDR3 has 18 amino acids. V trimming: 0 bases; J trimming: 0 bases; junction bases outside the gene matches: 5. CDR1 and CDR2 from the germline V gene are SGHDT and YYEEEE. Here the CDR3 DNA reads TGTGCCAGCAGCTTGGATGGACAGGGGGCCCTCTCTGGAAACACCATATATTTT. Protein sequence: CASSLDGQGALSGNTIYF.

This clone was recorded a few times. J is TRBJ2-2 and V is TRBV5-6; 8 bases are a match to TRBD2. Germline V lookup: CDR1 SGHDT, CDR2 YYEEEE. Unmatched junction bases numbered 5, after V lost 0 bases and J lost 13 bases. This CDR3 is 13 amino acids long. The CDR3 region has the DNA TGTGCCAGCAGCTTGGCCGCGGGGGGCGGGCTGTTTTTT. It yields the protein CASSLAAGGGLFF.

The rearrangement links TRBV5-1 to TRBJ1-1; TRBD1 might be the D (5 bases). Germline V gene sequence: CDR1 SGHRS, CDR2 YFSETQ. The CDR3 covers 14 residues. The V end lost 2 bases, the J end lost 2 bases, and 10 bases lay between the germline ends. CDR3 region: CASSFQGTNTEAFF. The DNA for the CDR3 is TGCGCCAGCAGCTTTCAGGGAACTAACACTGAAGCTTTCTTT.

V and J are TRBV4-1 and TRBJ1-1; D call uncertain. V was shortened by 0 bases and J by 12 bases, with 14 bases between the two germline ends. This CDR3 is 13 amino acids long. In germline, CDR1 is MGHRA, CDR2 YSYEKL. The CDR3 DNA is TGCGCCAGCAGCCAAGATCGGGTAGGCCTGTCTTTCTTT. Its protein product is CASSQDRVGLSFF.

The rearrangement joins TRBV7-2 to TRBJ2-1; 10 bases are a match to TRBD1. The V gene end was trimmed by 5 bases and the J gene end by 8 bases; junction bases not matched to a gene: 6. The CDR3 loop spans 14 amino acids. CDR1 is SGHTA and CDR2 is FQGNSA in the germline V gene. The CDR3 DNA reads TGTGCCAGCAGCACTCGGGACAGGGGAGATGAGCAGTTCTTC. Its protein product is CASSTRDRGDEQFF. Looking up the rest from reference TRBV7-2 and TRBJ2-1 gives the full variable domain: GAGVSQSPSNKVTEKGKDVELRCDPISGHTALYWYRQSLGQGLEFLIYFQGNSAPDKSGLPSDRFSAERTGGSVSTLTIQRTQQEDSAVYLCASSTRDRGDEQFFGPGTRLTVL.

V gene TRBV5-4 combines with J gene TRBJ1-6, with D maybe TRBD1 (6 bases). V gave up 3 bases and J gave up 0 bases, with 13 bases separating them. The CDR3 is 17 residues long. Looked up from germline, CDR1 is SGHNT and CDR2 is YYREEE (reference sequence). The CDR3 DNA sequence: TGTGCCAGCAGCTCGGGTAGGGGGAGCTCCTATAATTCACCCCTCCACTTT. Translating gives CASSSGRGSSYNSPLHF.